A single sample is the source of the 3 T cell receptor beta chains below, sequenced in a study of radiation and T cells in renal cell carcinoma. Data came from immunoSEQ multiplex PCR; TCRdb stores just in-frame clones and leaves some out. The table records 100,000 to 150,000 clones, approximately 90% of them present only once. Time point here: blood 2 weeks post-SBRT. As for treatment: 15 Gy SBRT to primary tumor, nephrectomy 4 weeks later. This specimen consisted of blood, obtained from a patient whose treatment included radiotherapy and nephrectomy. The source of these receptors is a woman aged 70-85 years with renal cell carcinoma.

The V and J genes are TRBV2 and TRBJ1-1, with no clear D. Germline V CDR1 and CDR2: SNHLY, FYNNEI. The V and J ends lost 5 bases and 2 bases respectively, with 3 bases between them. The CDR3 runs to 11 residues. Here the CDR3 reads CASSLNTEAFF. The CDR3 nucleotides are TGTGCCAGCAGTCTAAACACTGAAGCTTTCTTT.

This sequence joins TRBV2 and TRBJ2-1; 9 bases are a match to TRBD2. V gave up 1 base and J gave up 5 bases; unmatched junction bases: 12. Germline CDR1 is SNHLY and CDR2 is FYNNEI. This CDR3 contains 18 residues. The CDR3 coding sequence is TGTGCCAGCAGTGAAGGGTCCGGTTGGCTAGCGGGGAACAATGAGCAGTTCTTC. Translation gives CASSEGSGWLAGNNEQFF.

The chain couples TRBV11-3 to TRBJ1-2; the D is unclear. Looked up from germline, CDR1 is SGHNT and CDR2 is YENEEA. V lost 1 base and J 4 bases, leaving 7 bases between the germline ends. The CDR3 contains 13 residues. DNA for the CDR3: TGTGCCAGCAGCTTAGGCGGGATCTATGGCTACACCTTC. This sequence encodes CASSLGGIYGYTF.